Each of the 17 T cell receptor beta chains below was sequenced from the same sample in a study of shared clonotypes between healthy human individuals. TCRdb's copy holds only in-frame clones and misses some; the assay was immunoSEQ multiplex PCR. Among about 1 million clones listed, roughly 80% were seen once. The sample comprised memory CD4+ T cells sorted from blood. The subset here: CD45RA-negative fraction. These receptors were taken from a man in his late teens or twenties in good health.

The chain uses TRBV29-1 and TRBJ2-3, with D possibly TRBD2 on 7 matching bases. The CDR3 runs 16 residues. CDR1 SQVTM and CDR2 ANQGSEA come from the germline V gene. The V gene lost 7 bases and the J gene lost 3 bases, with 23 bases spanning the gap. The CDR3 bases are TGCAGCGCTGTGGCGGGGGCTCTTAGAGGGACAGATACGCAGTATTTT. Residues: CSAVAGALRGTDTQYF.

The chain is built from TRBV2 and TRBJ2-1; 7 bases line up with TRBD2. This CDR3 has 14 residues. The V and J ends lost 6 bases and 2 bases, in that order; junction bases with no gene match: 4. Per the germline V gene, CDR1 is SNHLY and CDR2 is FYNNEI. DNA for the CDR3: TGTGCCAGCAGGAAGACTAGCACCTACAATGAGCAGTTCTTC. Encoded protein: CASRKTSTYNEQFF.

CDR3 in amino acids: CASSQEWGTRGYF. The CDR3 bases are TGTGCCAGCAGCCAAGAATGGGGGACTAGAGGGTATTTT. The chain links TRBV14 to TRBJ2-3; TRBD2 agrees at 8 bases. Germline lookup yields CDR1 SGHDN and CDR2 FVKESK. Trimming removed 0 bases from V and 14 bases from J; junction bases left unmatched: 7. The CDR3 runs to 13 residues.

V usage is TRBV6-5 and J usage is TRBJ1-1; D gene ambiguous. V lost 5 bases and J lost 0, with 7 bases in between. The CDR3 sequence is 13 residues long. Germline CDR1 is MNHEY and CDR2 is SVGAGI. This CDR3 reads CASSATVNTEAFF. The CDR3 coding sequence is TGTGCCAGCAGTGCAACGGTGAACACTGAAGCTTTCTTT.

This rearrangement joins TRBV18 to TRBJ2-4; 7 nucleotides agree with TRBD1. From germline, CDR1 is KGHSH and CDR2 LQKENI. Losses at the gene ends were 5 bases for V and 1 base for J; bases not matched to a gene: 5. CDR3 length: 15 residues. This CDR3 reads CASSSDRAAKNIQYF. The DNA of the CDR3 is TGTGCCAGCTCATCAGACAGGGCGGCCAAAAACATTCAGTACTTC.

This chain uses TRBV28 with TRBJ2-3; D is tentatively TRBD1 or TRBD2 (5 bases each). The CDR3 length is 14 residues. CDR1 is MDHEN, CDR2 SYDVKM, per germline. The V end was cut by 4 bases, the J end by 4 bases, with 12 bases between. The CDR3 spells CASSSRGVSDTQYF. CDR3 DNA sequence: TGTGCCAGCAGTTCGCGAGGGGTTTCAGATACGCAGTATTTT. Filled out from reference TRBV28 and TRBJ2-3, the complete variable domain reads DVKVTQSSRYLVKRTGEKVFLECVQDMDHENMFWYRQDPGLGLRLIYFSYDVKMKEKGDIPEGYSVSREKKERFSLILESASTNQTSMYLCASSSRGVSDTQYFGPGTRLTVL.

This rearrangement joins TRBV30 to TRBJ1-1, with D perhaps matching TRBD1 (5 bases). Germline CDR1 is GTSNPN and CDR2 is SVGIG (reference sequence). The CDR3 is made up of 14 amino acids. Trimming left V 4 bases short and J 10 bases short, with 22 bases between. CDR3: CAWNQRDVQSRAFF. The CDR3 DNA sequence: TGTGCCTGGAACCAACGGGACGTCCAAAGTCGAGCTTTCTTT.

This clone was found a few times. This specimen includes other DNA sequences encoding the same CDR3. The rearrangement joins TRBV5-1 to TRBJ1-1; D possibly corresponds to TRBD1 (5 bases). Trimming took off 0 bases at V and 4 bases at J, with 10 bases between the two ends. The V gene's germline CDR1 is SGHRS and CDR2 YFSETQ. CDR3 length equals 14 residues. The CDR3 region is CASSLAAGGTEAFF. CDR3 DNA: TGCGCCAGCAGCTTGGCCGCGGGGGGCACTGAAGCTTTCTTT.

V usage is TRBV7-2 and J usage is TRBJ2-7; 9 bases agree with TRBD2. CDR1 and CDR2 from the germline V gene are SGHTA and FQGNSA. The CDR3 totals 15 residues. The V and J ends lost 1 base and 0 bases, in that order; junction bases with no gene match: 1. The CDR3 spells CASSLVAGDSYEQYF. CDR3 bases: TGTGCCAGCAGCTTAGTAGCGGGAGACTCCTACGAGCAGTACTTC.

This clone was counted only a few times. The chain recombines TRBV6-6 with TRBJ2-2, with 12 bases fitting TRBD2. V was pared by 7 bases and J by 10 bases, with 7 bases of the junction left unmatched. Per the germline V gene, CDR1 is MNHNY and CDR2 is SVGAGI (reference sequence). This CDR3 spans 14 amino acids. CDR3 protein: CASISSGGDEELFF. DNA for the CDR3: TGTGCCAGCATATCTAGCGGGGGGGATGAGGAGCTGTTTTTT.

Comment on this clone: Other DNA sequences in this sample translate to the same CDR3. The rearrangement joins TRBV5-1 to TRBJ2-1; D gene unclear. V lost 0 bases and J lost 0, with 7 bases in between. This CDR3 comprises 15 residues. The germline CDR1 and CDR2 sequences are SGHRS and YFSETQ. CDR3 nucleotides: TGCGCCAGCAGCTTGGCCGCATCCTCCTACAATGAGCAGTTCTTC. This translates into CASSLAASSYNEQFF.

The CDR3 DNA is TGTGCCAGCAGGGGGGGCGCGGGGATTAACACTGAAGCTTTCTTT. This translates into CASRGGAGINTEAFF. V is TRBV27 and J is TRBJ1-1; possibly TRBD1 for D (6 bases). V was shortened by 6 bases and J by 2 bases, with 16 bases between the two germline ends. The CDR3 has 15 amino acids. CDR1 is MNHEY and CDR2 is SMNVEV in the germline V gene (reference sequence).

In its sample, this clone was seen once. The V call is TRBV29-1, the J call TRBJ2-1; D is unresolved. This CDR3 has 11 residues. The germline gives CDR1 SQVTM, CDR2 ANQGSEA. The V end lost 6 bases, the J end lost 0 bases, and 3 bases lay between the germline ends. The CDR3 DNA is TGCAGCGTGGACTCCTACAATGAGCAGTTCTTC. It translates to CSVDSYNEQFF.

V gene TRBV7-2 combines with J gene TRBJ2-3; the D is unclear. CDR1 is SGHTA, CDR2 FQGNSA, per germline. This CDR3 spans 14 amino acids. The V and J ends lost 3 bases and 1 base respectively, with 8 bases between them. Here the CDR3 reads CASSFSMGTDTQYF. CDR3 nucleotide sequence: TGTGCCAGCAGCTTTAGCATGGGCACAGATACGCAGTATTTT.

This chain uses TRBV6-6 with TRBJ1-1, with a tentative D call TRBD1 (5 bases). V was shortened by 0 bases and J by 4 bases, with 12 bases between the two germline ends. This CDR3 comprises 15 residues. Per germline, CDR1 MNHNY and CDR2 SVGAGI (reference sequence). CDR3: CASSYSSLGPTEAFF. The DNA for the CDR3 is TGTGCCAGCAGTTACTCGTCATTGGGGCCCACTGAAGCTTTCTTT.

V usage is TRBV2 and J usage is TRBJ2-3; D gene ambiguous. V gave up 4 bases and J gave up 2 bases, with 7 bases separating them. From germline, CDR1 is SNHLY and CDR2 FYNNEI. This CDR3 has 13 residues. The CDR3 nucleotides are TGTGCCAGCAGTGCCTTAACCACAGATACGCAGTATTTT. The encoded protein is CASSALTTDTQYF.

This clone was counted a few times. A far larger clone is off by one base, so a read error is likely. The DNA of the CDR3 is TGTGCCAGCAGTGGGGCCACCGGGGAGCTGTTTTTT. Translating gives CASSGATGELFF. The chain recombines TRBV6-6 with TRBJ2-2, with D possibly matching TRBD1 (5 bases). The CDR3 runs 12 residues. Germline V gene sequence: CDR1 MNHNY, CDR2 SVGAGI (reference sequence). Trimming removed 5 bases from V and 4 bases from J, with 5 bases in between.